This T cell receptor (beta chain) was sequenced for a study (dated by TCRdb to about 2022). Beyond this particular receptor, the publication reports: Further investigation, including longitudinal sampling and assessment of a control group, is stated by the authors to be required.

PBMCs were isolated from peripheral blood, and genomic DNA from unsorted PBMCs was used for TCR beta sequencing. As for this clone: Its antigen target is currently unknown. The sample holds no much larger clone one base away, and base qualities are not on file.

TCR beta chain repertoires were profiled by survey-level sequencing on the immunoSEQ platform. The paper's data handling went like this. CDR3 amino acid length spectratypes and V-J pairing frequencies were compared, and repertoire diversity was measured with the inverse Simpson index. Clonotypes specific to SARS-CoV-2, CMV, influenza A and EBV were annotated by matching TCR beta CDR3 sequences against VDJdb. TCRdb took over this immuneACCESS table, retaining in-frame rearrangements with V and J assigned. Such tables are incomplete; in checked studies, under half of the missing clones stem from an unresolved V gene, and the remainder is unexplained. D and trimming come from the DNA, and the V and J calls and clone size come from that table. The sample table contains 40,000 to 55,000 clones; only one count was recorded for more than 85% of them. The ten top clones hold approximately 11% of the sample.

This clonotype originated in a man aged 35 to 55 with rheumatoid arthritis. The sequenced sample consisted of PBMCs.

The bases read TGCGCCAGCAGCCAAGAAGACAAACAGGGGGACAGTCTCAATCAGCCCCAGCATTTT. Translated, it gives CASSQEDKQGDSLNQPQHF. The rearrangement joined TRBV4-1 to TRBJ1-5, with 8 junctional bases fitting TRBD1. Germline trimming: 0 bases from V, 3 bases from J; junction bases outside gene matches: 13. The germline V gene supplies CDR1 MGHRA and CDR2 YSYEKL. The CDR3, from cysteine to phenylalanine, totals 19 residues. Only CDR3 DNA remains: 57 bases, in frame from the first base.